This TCR beta chain was recorded in a study of T-cell reconstitution after alpha-beta-depleted transplantation in children (TCRdb year 2016). With respect to the entire study: Using TCR repertoire profiling, the study quantitatively followed how T-cell immune reconstitution unfolded in children after TCRalphabeta/CD19-depleted allogeneic hematopoietic cell transplantation.

Libraries were made using PCR. The listed sequencing device is Illumina HiSeq 2500. Molecular barcoding was employed in the preparation of TCR libraries, with unique molecular identifiers being used to normalize TCRbeta repertoire quantification. TCRdb reprocessed the public reads (quality trimming at Q25 with fastp, clone calling with MiXCR) and kept in-frame beta chains. All rows with the same CDR3 protein become a single entry with the most common DNA and genes. This sample lists roughly 500,000 distinct CDR3 sequences; around an eighth were detected once. Together, the top ten hold roughly 5.4% of the sample. Details on this clonotype: This clone's antigen is unknown. Per-base qualities were not stored, and no clone one base away is much larger.

From the cysteine through the phenylalanine, the CDR3 covers 15 amino acids. The entry retains the CDR3 DNA only, 45 bases that are in frame from base 1. Based on the germline V gene, the CDR1 and CDR2 sequences are ENHRY and SYGVKD. V is cut back by 3 bases and J by 5 bases, with 4 bases in the junction unmatched. The chain is made from TRBV10-3 and TRBJ2-3, with 11 bases matching TRBD2. The specimen comprised PBMCs from the stem cell graft donor, sampled from the stem cell graft. This receptor was obtained from a human donor who donated a stem cell graft to a child with combined immunodeficiency. This receptor has the CDR3 CAISDGSGGVDTQYF. In nucleotides, the sequence is TGTGCCATCAGTGATGGTAGCGGGGGGGTAGATACGCAGTATTTT.